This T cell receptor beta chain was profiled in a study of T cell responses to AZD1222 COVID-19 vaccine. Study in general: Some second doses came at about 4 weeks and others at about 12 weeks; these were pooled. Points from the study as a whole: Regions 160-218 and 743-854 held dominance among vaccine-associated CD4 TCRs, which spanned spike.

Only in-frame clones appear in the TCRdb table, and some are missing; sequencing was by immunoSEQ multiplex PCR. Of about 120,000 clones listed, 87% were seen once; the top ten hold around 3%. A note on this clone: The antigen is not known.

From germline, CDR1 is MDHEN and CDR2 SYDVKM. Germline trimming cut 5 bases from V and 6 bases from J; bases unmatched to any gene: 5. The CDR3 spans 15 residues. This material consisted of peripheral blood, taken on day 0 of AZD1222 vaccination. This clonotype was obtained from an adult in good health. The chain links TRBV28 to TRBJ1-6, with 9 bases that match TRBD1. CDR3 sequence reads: CASSARTGANSPLHF. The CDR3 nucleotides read TGTGCCAGCAGTGCCAGGACAGGGGCTAATTCACCCCTCCACTTT.